This is a list of T cell receptor beta chains from one sample in a study of cytomegalovirus exposure and HLA in healthy donors. The assay was immunoSEQ multiplex PCR, and TCRdb's table has in-frame clones only and misses some. This table holds under 200,000 clones, 75% to 90% found once. The specimen was PBMCs. The receptors were gathered from a middle-aged man in good health and CMV-seropositive. CDR3s include the opening cysteine and the closing phenylalanine or tryptophan. Each record gives: CDR3 length, clone size, D gene, V gene, J gene, CDR3 DNA, CDR3 protein. The D gene is left open where the match is weak. The size of a clone is reported for some rows only, either as once, few or many, or as a class for expanded clones.

12	-	-	TRBV19	TRBJ1-1	TGTGCCAGTAGTATACCGGGTCCTGAAGCTTTCTTT	CASSIPGPEAFF
15	-	TRBD2	TRBV7-7	TRBJ2-5	TGTGCTAGCAGCTTAACTAGCGGGGGGTCCGAGACCCAGTACTTC	CASSLTSGGSETQYF
15	-	-	TRBV29-1	TRBJ2-1	TGCAGCGTTGAAGTCAGGAGGGGGGGCTACAATGAGCAGTTCTTC	CSVEVRRGGYNEQFF
16	-	-	TRBV5-1	TRBJ2-5	TGCGCCAGCAGCTTGGCCATCGGTGGTATTCAAGAGACCCAGTACTTC	CASSLAIGGIQETQYF
14	-	-	TRBV5-1	TRBJ1-4	TGCGCCAGCAGCTTGGGGCCAAGTAATGAAAAACTGTTTTTT	CASSLGPSNEKLFF
15	-	-	TRBV21-1	TRBJ1-2	TGTGCCAGCAGCAGGAGGGGCGCCCACCCCTATGGCTACACCTTC	CASSRRGAHPYGYTF
12	-	-	TRBV19	TRBJ1-1	TGTGCCACTCAGGGCTATAACACTGAAGCTTTCTTT	CATQGYNTEAFF
15	-	TRBD2	TRBV4-2	TRBJ2-1	TGTGCCAGCAGCCAACCGGGACTAGCGGTGACGGAGCAGTTCTTC	CASSQPGLAVTEQFF
15	-	-	TRBV5-1	TRBJ2-2	TGCGCCAGCAGCCTAAGACAGGTGAACACCGGGGAGCTGTTTTTT	CASSLRQVNTGELFF
14	-	TRBD1	TRBV27	TRBJ1-2	TGTGCCAGCAGTTCCGGGACAGGGGGCTATGGCTACACCTTC	CASSSGTGGYGYTF
16	-	-	TRBV30	TRBJ1-2	TGTGCCTGGAGTGTAGCAGGCCCAGGAGGAGACTATGGCTACACCTTC	CAWSVAGPGGDYGYTF
14	-	TRBD1	TRBV30	TRBJ2-7	TGTGCCTGGAGTCCCGGGACAGGGGGAGGCGAGCAGTACTTC	CAWSPGTGGGEQYF
19	-	TRBD1	TRBV15	TRBJ1-4	TGTGCCACCAGCAGATTTCGAATCGGAAACAGGGGCTCTAATGAAAAACTGTTTTTT	CATSRFRIGNRGSNEKLFF
15	-	TRBD1	TRBV6-5	TRBJ1-3	TGTGCCAGCAGTAGAGGACAGGGATCGGGAAACACCATATATTTT	CASSRGQGSGNTIYF
15	-	TRBD2	TRBV30	TRBJ2-3	TGTGCCTGGAGTGTGCGGGGGGCGAGCACAGATACGCAGTATTTT	CAWSVRGASTDTQYF
16	-	TRBD2	TRBV5-8	TRBJ2-7	TGTGCCAGCAGCTTGAGGGCCGGGAGGGGCTCCTACGAGCAGTACTTC	CASSLRAGRGSYEQYF
15	-	-	TRBV6-1	TRBJ1-5	TGTGCCAGCAGTGAGGGGAGGGTGTTTAATCAGCCCCAGCATTTT	CASSEGRVFNQPQHF
14	-	-	TRBV9	TRBJ2-7	TGTGCCAGCAGCGCGACAGTGTTCTCCTACGAGCAGTACTTC	CASSATVFSYEQYF
21	once	TRBD2	TRBV4-3	TRBJ2-3	TGCGCCAGCAGCCAGGCACCGGCCGGGACTAGCGGGGGCGGGGATATAGATACGCAGTATTTT	CASSQAPAGTSGGGDIDTQYF
16	-	TRBD1	TRBV7-9	TRBJ2-1	TGTGCCAGCAGTTTACCGGGACAGGGGGTCAAGGATGAGCAGTTCTTC	CASSLPGQGVKDEQFF
11	-	-	TRBV11-2	TRBJ2-5	TGTGCCAGCAGCACCGGGGAGACCCAGTACTTC	CASSTGETQYF
15	-	TRBD2	TRBV9	TRBJ2-1	TGTGCCAGCAGCGTTAGCGGGGCGGCCTACAATGAGCAGTTCTTC	CASSVSGAAYNEQFF
14	-	-	TRBV6-5	TRBJ2-7	TGTGCCAGCAGTTACGGTGGGGCACCCTACGAGCAGTACTTC	CASSYGGAPYEQYF
14	-	-	TRBV10-1	TRBJ2-1	TGCGCCAGCAGCGCCGGGACACTTTCCAATGAGCAGTTCTTC	CASSAGTLSNEQFF
18	-	TRBD2	TRBV5-1	TRBJ2-2	TGCGCCAGCAGCTTTGCGGGCAGCGGGGGCCCGAACACCGGGGAGCTGTTTTTT	CASSFAGSGGPNTGELFF
14	-	-	TRBV7-2	TRBJ2-3	TGTGCCAGCAGCTCGAGGGAATACACAGATACGCAGTATTTT	CASSSREYTDTQYF
14	-	-	TRBV29-1	TRBJ2-1	TGCAGCGCCGAAGGTCCTCTAGGGGACAATGAGCAGTTCTTC	CSAEGPLGDNEQFF
14	-	-	TRBV5-1	TRBJ1-2	TGCGCCAGCAGCTTGCCAGGGTCCGAGTATGGCTACACCTTC	CASSLPGSEYGYTF
14	-	-	TRBV6-6	TRBJ2-7	TGTGCCAGCAGTTATGTGGGGGCCAACTACGAGCAGTACTTC	CASSYVGANYEQYF
16	few	-	TRBV10-2	TRBJ1-5	TGCGCCAGCAGCGCTCCAAGGGGTACACAAGGACAGCCCCAGCATTTT	CASSAPRGTQGQPQHF
14	-	-	TRBV5-6	TRBJ1-4	TGTGCCAGCAGGCCACAGGCCGCTCTAGGGAAACTGTTTTTT	CASRPQAALGKLFF
15	-	-	TRBV7-2	TRBJ1-5	TGTGCCAGCAGCTTAGTCGGGTATAGCAATCAGCCCCAGCATTTT	CASSLVGYSNQPQHF
17	-	-	TRBV9	TRBJ1-2	TGTGCCAGCAGCGCCGAACACAGGGCTGGCGGACAGTATGGCTACACCTTC	CASSAEHRAGGQYGYTF
12	few	-	TRBV2	TRBJ1-1	TGTGCCAGCAGTGAGTCGGGGGAACGGGCTTTCTTT	CASSESGERAFF
14	-	TRBD1	TRBV7-9	TRBJ2-5	TGTGCCAGCAGCTTATGGACAGGCCAAGAGACCCAGTACTTC	CASSLWTGQETQYF
14	once	-	TRBV14	TRBJ1-1	TGTGCCAGCAGCCAAGTGGCAGGGAACACTGAAGCTTTCTTT	CASSQVAGNTEAFF
14	-	-	TRBV7-9	TRBJ2-7	TGTGCCAGCGGAAACTGGGACACATCCTACGAGCAGTACTTC	CASGNWDTSYEQYF
15	once	TRBD2	TRBV6-5	TRBJ2-7	TGTGCCAGCAGGACTGGGACTAGCGGGTCCTACGAGCAGTACTTC	CASRTGTSGSYEQYF
15	-	-	TRBV2	TRBJ1-6	TGTGCCAGCAGTGACGAGGCCACCTATAATTCACCCCTCCACTTT	CASSDEATYNSPLHF
15	-	-	TRBV7-6	TRBJ1-5	TGTGCCAGCAGCTTAGGACCGACTGGAAATCAGCCCCAGCATTTT	CASSLGPTGNQPQHF
15	-	TRBD1	TRBV14	TRBJ2-7	TGTGCCAGCAGCCAAGTGCGATTGGGACAGTCCGAGCAGTACTTC	CASSQVRLGQSEQYF
15	-	TRBD2	TRBV11-2	TRBJ2-3	TGTGCCAGCAGCTCACCTAGCGGGGGGATAGATACGCAGTATTTT	CASSSPSGGIDTQYF
14	-	-	TRBV7-2	TRBJ1-6	TGTGCCAGCAGCTTATGGCAGGGGAATTCACCCCTCCACTTT	CASSLWQGNSPLHF
15	-	TRBD2	TRBV5-1	TRBJ2-1	TGCGCCAGCAGCCACCAGCGGGGGGACAGCGATGAGCAGTTCTTC	CASSHQRGDSDEQFF
13	-	TRBD1	TRBV7-3	TRBJ1-1	TGTGCCAGCAGCCAAGACAGGGACACTGAAGCTTTCTTT	CASSQDRDTEAFF
14	-	-	TRBV7-9	TRBJ2-1	TGTGCCAGCAGTCGAGACTCAGGGGCGGATGAGCAGTTCTTC	CASSRDSGADEQFF
15	few	-	TRBV6-1	TRBJ2-5	TGTGCCAGCAGTGAAGCTCAGGGTCGGACGGAGACCCAGTACTTC	CASSEAQGRTETQYF